These 6 T cell receptor beta chains came from one sample sequenced in a study of blood T cells in healthy people across ages. Using a J-beta primer mix together with a sample-barcoded 5' primer, a second PCR was run for roughly 6 to 12 cycles. TCRdb re-analysed the 5' RACE reads in MiXCR, keeping a single row per CDR3 protein. The sample records about 1.4 million distinct CDR3 sequences, 55% to 75% being singletons. The sequencing input was blood. The receptors come from a man younger than 35 in good health.

A few counts support this clonotype. V usage is TRBV20-1 and J usage is TRBJ2-7; the match to TRBD1 covers 8 bases. The CDR3 is made up of 14 amino acids. CDR1 and CDR2 from the germline V gene are DFQATT and SNEGSKA (reference sequence). V dropped 3 bases and J dropped 3; count of bases not matched to a gene: 7. The CDR3 is CSARDRDRSYEQYF. The CDR3 DNA sequence: TGCAGTGCTAGGGACCGGGACAGGAGCTACGAGCAGTACTTC.

This clonotype was seen just once. The rearrangement links TRBV12-5 to TRBJ2-5; 10 positions agree with TRBD1. The V segment lost 4 bases and the J segment 11 bases; nucleotides outside the gene matches: 13. CDR3 length: 15 residues. Germline V CDR1 and CDR2: LGHNT, FRNRAP. This CDR3 reads CASGWGTGAFDEQYF. The CDR3, as DNA: TGTGCTAGTGGTTGGGGGACAGGGGCGTTCGATGAGCAGTACTTC.

This chain connects TRBV5-1 to TRBJ2-3; 7 bases line up with TRBD2. CDR3 length equals 12 residues. Trimming at V came to 4 bases and at J to 11 bases, leaving 7 bases not matched to a gene. Per germline, CDR1 SGHRS and CDR2 YFSETQ. As DNA, the CDR3 is TGCGCCAGCAGCGCGGATCGGGGGGTGCAGTATTTT. As protein: CASSADRGVQYF.

This clonotype has more than one count but fewer than ten. This chain joins TRBV20-1 and TRBJ2-7; D is uncertain. Germline V CDR1 and CDR2: DFQATT, SNEGSKA (reference sequence). This CDR3 region has 12 residues. The CDR3 DNA reads TGCAGCGCATCCAAGGCTTCCTACGAGCAGTACTTC. Translation: CSASKASYEQYF.

This clonotype was seen a handful of times. V and J are TRBV4-2 and TRBJ2-2; 7 bases match TRBD2. Germline CDR1 and CDR2: LGHNA and YNFKEQ. CDR3 length: 16 residues. V was clipped by 2 bases and J by 5 bases; unmatched bases: 8. The CDR3 DNA reads TGTGCCAGCAGCCAACTAGGACTAGGGGTAACCGGGGAGCTGTTTTTT. It is translated as CASSQLGLGVTGELFF.

CDR3 in amino acids: CASMGAVYNEQFF. CDR3 nucleotides: TGTGCCAGCATGGGGGCAGTATACAATGAGCAGTTCTTC. V usage is TRBV27 and J usage is TRBJ2-1, with a possible D match to TRBD1 (6 bases). V was pared by 7 bases and J by 4 bases, with 11 bases between. Germline CDR1 and CDR2: MNHEY and SMNVEV (reference sequence). This CDR3 region has 13 residues.